This T cell receptor (beta chain) was captured by sequencing in a study of T-cell reconstitution after alpha-beta-depleted transplantation in children. Findings of the study overall: Newly produced T cells mostly provided counts and TCRbeta diversity after one year, as hyperexpanded clones declined. At day 60, the high TCRbeta diversity found in some patients originated from recipient T cells and thymic progenitors that had survived. Reportedly, roughly two months post-transplant, alpha-beta T cells arose from several hundred expanded graft clones.

Unique molecular identifiers were used in preparing the TCRbeta library. Using its own MiXCR run on the PCR reads, TCRdb lists one record per CDR3 protein. The sample has some 120,000 distinct CDR3 sequences; about a tenth are singletons. Details on this clonotype: Its specificity is not known.

This receptor was identified in a boy younger than 10 with acute lymphoblastic leukemia, due to receive a stem cell transplant. The sequencing here drew on PBMCs, taken before TCRalphabeta/CD19-depleted stem cell transplant.

CDR3 DNA sequence: TGCGCCAGCAGCTTGGGCCGACAAAACTATGGCTACACCTTC. Translation: CASSLGRQNYGYTF. The V gene is TRBV5-1, the J gene TRBJ1-2; no firm D call. V was pared by 0 bases and J by 2 bases, with 8 bases between. CDR1 is SGHRS and CDR2 is YFSETQ in the germline V gene. The CDR3 totals 14 residues.